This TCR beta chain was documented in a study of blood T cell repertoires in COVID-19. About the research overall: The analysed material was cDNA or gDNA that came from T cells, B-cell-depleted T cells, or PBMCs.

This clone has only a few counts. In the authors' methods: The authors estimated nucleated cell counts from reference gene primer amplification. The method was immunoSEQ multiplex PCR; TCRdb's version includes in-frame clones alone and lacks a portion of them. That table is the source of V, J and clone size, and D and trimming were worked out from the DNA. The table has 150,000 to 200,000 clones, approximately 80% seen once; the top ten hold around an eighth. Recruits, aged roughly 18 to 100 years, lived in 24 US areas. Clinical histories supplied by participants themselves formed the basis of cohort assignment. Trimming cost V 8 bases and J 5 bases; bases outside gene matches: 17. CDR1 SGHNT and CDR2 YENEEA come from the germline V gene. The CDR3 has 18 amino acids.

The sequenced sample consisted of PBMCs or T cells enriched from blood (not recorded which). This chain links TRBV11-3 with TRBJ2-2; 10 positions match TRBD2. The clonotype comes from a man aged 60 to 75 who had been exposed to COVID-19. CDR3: CASGGTSEMIFGTGELFF. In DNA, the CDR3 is TGTGCCAGCGGGGGGACTAGCGAAATGATATTTGGGACCGGGGAGCTGTTTTTT.